This T cell receptor (beta chain) was recorded in a study of long-term antiretroviral therapy in people with HIV. Study-wide points: Therapy changes, viral resistance and ART adherence were not documented in the available data. Whereas controls had wider CDR3 length ranges, HIV repertoires had narrower ones.

The CDR3 runs 17 residues. Germline V gene sequence: CDR1 MDHEN, CDR2 SYDVKM. Losses at the gene ends were 5 bases for V and 7 bases for J; bases not matched to a gene: 16. Remarks on this clone: The antigen is not known.

Sequencing relied on immunoSEQ assay v3.0, run at survey level. Libraries were prepared by immunoSEQ multiplex PCR; TCRdb keeps only in-frame clonotypes and omits some of them. The sample records some 18,000 clones, 79% being singletons. Sequenced here: unsorted PBMCs, sampled at the start of antiretroviral therapy, before treatment. The TCR comes from a man between 18 and 29 years old with HIV. This chain links TRBV28 with TRBJ2-2, with 7 positions matching TRBD1. In DNA, the CDR3 is TGTGCCAGCAGTCGCCCCTCAGACAGGGAGAGTAACGGGGAGCTGTTTTTT. Its translation is CASSRPSDRESNGELFF.